The sequence of this T cell receptor beta chain was determined in a study of cytomegalovirus exposure and HLA in healthy donors. Notes on this clone: Its antigen is unknown.

PCR used 60 Vbeta primers and 13 Jbeta primers. TCRdb's copy holds only in-frame clones and misses some; the assay was immunoSEQ multiplex PCR. This sample has tens of thousands of clones; just over 70% occur once, and the top ten carry just over 8%. Study conclusions and caveats: A link between a missense DCLRE1C variant and TCR beta V- and J-gene trimming emerged from a later analysis. In a later analysis, parvovirus B19, influenza, CMV and Epstein-Barr virus appeared linked to several top co-occurrence clusters. It was in a later analysis that TCR association rates were seen to vary by HLA locus, highest for DRB1 and lowest for HLA-C.

Although they were nominally healthy when sampled, donors likely had unrecorded immune exposures. After removal of 3 bases from V and 5 bases from J, the junction contained 4 bases not matched to a gene. The CDR3 spans 14 residues. CDR1 is WNHNN and CDR2 is SYGVQD in the germline V gene (reference sequence). The V and J genes are TRBV10-1 and TRBJ1-1; 9 nucleotides line up with TRBD1. The receptor comes from a man aged 55 to 69 in good health and CMV-seronegative. Sequenced sample: PBMCs. Here the CDR3 reads CASSEGTGSTEAFF. The CDR3 DNA follows: TGCGCCAGCAGTGAAGGGACAGGGTCGACTGAAGCTTTCTTT.